Each of the 14 T cell receptor beta chains below was sequenced from the same sample in a study of OX40 agonist ivuxolimab in advanced cancers. Sequencing was performed with immunoSEQ multiplex PCR; in TCRdb, only in-frame clones are kept and a portion is missing. The sample contains roughly 80,000 clones, 80% to 90% of which appear only once. The specimen comprised CD4+ or CD8+ T cells sorted from blood, sampled in a trial of the OX40 agonist ivuxolimab. All receptors derive from an adult with an advanced solid tumor such as melanoma, head and neck, liver or kidney cancer.

The genes are TRBV11-1 and TRBJ1-2; no definite D call. There are 14 residues in the CDR3. V was cut by 4 bases and J by 3 bases, with 12 bases left in between. CDR1 SGHAT and CDR2 FQDESV come from the germline V gene (reference sequence). CDR3 protein: CASSSSDGDYGYTF. The DNA for the CDR3 is TGTGCCAGCAGCTCCAGTGACGGGGACTATGGCTACACCTTC.

The chain employs TRBV19 and TRBJ1-5; D unresolved. V lost 7 bases and J lost 3, with 7 bases in between. CDR1 and CDR2 from the germline V gene are LNHDA and SQIVND (reference sequence). This CDR3 is 12 amino acids long. The CDR3 loop is CASNFYNQPQHF. The CDR3 DNA is TGTGCCAGTAATTTTTACAATCAGCCCCAGCATTTT.

The chain uses TRBV6-1 and TRBJ1-1; D is uncertain. V was trimmed by 1 base and J by 10 bases, leaving 16 bases between them. Germline CDR1 reads MNHNS; CDR2 reads SASEGT. This CDR3 is 14 amino acids long. The CDR3 here is CASSEGLRAGGAFF. CDR3 DNA sequence: TGTGCCAGCAGTGAAGGATTAAGGGCAGGTGGAGCTTTCTTT.

This clone has only one observation. As DNA, the CDR3 is TGCGCCAGCAGCAAGGGACAGAGCGAAGAGACCCAGTACTTC. It is translated as CASSKGQSEETQYF. This chain links TRBV5-1 with TRBJ2-5; 7 bases map to TRBD1. The germline gives CDR1 SGHRS, CDR2 YFSETQ. Trimming removed 4 bases from V and 3 bases from J; junction bases left unmatched: 6. CDR3 length: 14 amino acids.

Here the CDR3 DNA reads TGTGCCAGCAGTTTAACTGGACAGGAATCTGAAGCTTTCTTT. Residues: CASSLTGQESEAFF. The chain joins TRBV28 to TRBJ1-1, with 7 bases lining up with TRBD1. The ends lost 2 bases at V and 6 bases at J; junction bases unmatched: 6. The germline CDR1 and CDR2 sequences are MDHEN and SYDVKM. This CDR3 is built from 14 residues.

The genes are TRBV14 and TRBJ2-3; TRBD2 matches 8 bases. The V gene's germline CDR1 is SGHDN and CDR2 FVKESK. This CDR3 region has 15 residues. With V trimmed by 4 bases and J by 9 bases, 12 bases remained unmatched. The CDR3 protein is CASSPMAGGSNTQYF. The CDR3 coding sequence is TGTGCCAGCAGCCCCATGGCGGGGGGCTCGAACACGCAGTATTTT.

The rearrangement links TRBV7-9 to TRBJ1-1; the D is unclear. This CDR3 is 15 amino acids long. Germline values: CDR1 SEHNR, CDR2 FQNEAQ (reference sequence). Deletions cut 1 base from V and 0 bases from J, with 9 bases between. The CDR3, as DNA: TGTGCCAGCAGCTTAGATCTGGCGATGAACACTGAAGCTTTCTTT. This encodes CASSLDLAMNTEAFF.

This sequence joins TRBV4-1 and TRBJ2-5; D remains ambiguous. The CDR3 has 14 residues. From germline, CDR1 is MGHRA and CDR2 YSYEKL. Trimming removed 3 bases from V and 8 bases from J, with 16 bases in between. CDR3 amino acids: CASSQVTGRHTQYF. CDR3 nucleotide sequence: TGCGCCAGCAGCCAGGTGACTGGGCGTCACACCCAGTACTTC.

The rearrangement uses TRBV19 and TRBJ1-5; possibly TRBD1 for D (5 bases). The CDR3 covers 14 residues. The germline gives CDR1 LNHDA, CDR2 SQIVND (reference sequence). With 7 bases removed from V and 7 bases from J, the gap between germline ends came to 17 bases. The CDR3 protein is CASKGEGWAQPQHF. The CDR3 nucleotides read TGTGCCAGTAAAGGGGAGGGTTGGGCGCAGCCCCAGCATTTT.

The rearrangement joins TRBV4-1 to TRBJ2-2; TRBD1 agrees at 10 bases. CDR3 length: 15 residues. V lost 5 bases, J lost 5 bases, and 5 bases stayed unmatched. CDR1 is MGHRA, CDR2 YSYEKL, per germline. CDR3 region: CASSDRGPRTGELFF. The CDR3 nucleotides are TGCGCCAGCAGCGACAGGGGGCCTCGGACCGGGGAGCTGTTTTTT.

The V and J genes are TRBV27 and TRBJ1-2, with 11 bases identical to TRBD1. In germline, CDR1 is MNHEY, CDR2 SMNVEV (reference sequence). The CDR3 totals 16 residues. Trimming cost V 5 bases and J 3 bases; bases outside gene matches: 8. Written as DNA, the CDR3 is TGTGCCAGCAGTATGGACAGGGGGCGCAGATACTATGGCTACACCTTC. Translation gives CASSMDRGRRYYGYTF.

This chain joins TRBV5-1 and TRBJ1-1, with D hard to call. Germline lookup yields CDR1 SGHRS and CDR2 YFSETQ. The CDR3 totals 14 residues. V was shortened by 4 bases and J by 4 bases, with 14 bases between the two germline ends. The CDR3 region is CASSRLTGGTEAFF. The CDR3 coding sequence is TGCGCCAGCAGCAGATTGACGGGCGGCACTGAAGCTTTCTTT.

This chain connects TRBV5-8 to TRBJ2-2, with 8 bases that match TRBD2. The CDR3 spans 17 residues. Germline assignment: CDR1 SGHTS and CDR2 YDEGEE. With V trimmed by 4 bases and J by 2 bases, 10 bases remained unmatched. CDR3 protein: CASSRLAGSYNTGELFF. In nucleotides, the CDR3 is TGTGCCAGCAGCCGCTTAGCGGGATCCTACAACACCGGGGAGCTGTTTTTT.

The chain is built from TRBV6-1 and TRBJ1-5; no definite D call. This CDR3 is 12 amino acids long. Trimming removed 0 bases at V and 7 bases at J, with 4 bases between. Germline CDR1 is MNHNS and CDR2 is SASEGT. Here the CDR3 DNA reads TGTGCCAGCAGTGAAGCGGGACAGCCCCAGCATTTT. It is translated as CASSEAGQPQHF.